These 13 T cell receptor beta chains share one sample of origin, sequenced in a study of T cells after yellow fever vaccination (dated by TCRdb to about 2019). To prepare the library, 5' RACE was applied. These reads were obtained on an Illumina NovaSeq 6000. TCRdb reanalyzed the raw reads on its own, using fastp at Q25 for trimming and MiXCR for clone calling, and kept in-frame beta chains. Entries that share a CDR3 protein sequence are merged under the most common genes and DNA. The sample has some 350,000 distinct CDR3 sequences on record, approximately 4% of them singletons. The ten biggest clones cover about 26% of the sample. The intended sense of this specimen's treatment or condition label: live attenuated yellow fever vaccine strain. The source material was PBMCs, sampled 5 days after the yellow fever booster vaccination. The receptors were gathered from a man aged 18 to 29 who received the YFV17D yellow fever vaccine.

This clonotype showed up just a few times. J is TRBJ2-5 and V is TRBV12-3 or TRBV12-4; no clear D gene. V was cut by 2 bases and J by 5 bases, with 12 bases left in between. This CDR3 region has 14 residues. CDR3 in DNA: TGTGCCAGCAGTTTACGAAGGGTAACGGAGACCCAGTACTTC. This sequence encodes CASSLRRVTETQYF.

The gene calls are TRBV7-9 and TRBJ1-2; D not certain. Germline lookup yields CDR1 SEHNR and CDR2 FQNEAQ (reference sequence). The CDR3 consists of 14 residues. Trimming removed 2 bases at V and 0 bases at J, with 7 bases between. The CDR3 region is CASSLSGTNYGYTF. CDR3 bases: TGTGCCAGCAGCTTATCGGGCACTAACTATGGCTACACCTTC.

The table lists this clonotype with a few counts. The chain uses TRBV6-1 and TRBJ2-3; 8 bases match TRBD1. The CDR3 length is 14 residues. The ends lost 5 bases at V and 3 bases at J; junction bases unmatched: 4. The germline V gene encodes CDR1 MNHNS and CDR2 SASEGT. The CDR3 DNA reads as TGTGCCAGCAGTTCCCGGACAGGGACAGATACGCAGTATTTT. It is translated as CASSSRTGTDTQYF.

Ten or more counts support this clonotype. This chain joins TRBV5-1 and TRBJ2-5; 7 bases map to TRBD1. The CDR3 totals 15 residues. V lost 2 bases and J lost 4; bases outside the gene matches: 8. CDR1 and CDR2 (germline): SGHRS, YFSETQ. CDR3 sequence (DNA): TGCGCCAGCAGCTTTGGGGCCAACAGGGGAGAGACCCAGTACTTC. This gives the protein CASSFGANRGETQYF. Drawing the rest from reference TRBV5-1 and TRBJ2-5, the complete variable domain is KAGVTQTPRYLIKTRGQQVTLSCSPISGHRSVSWYQQTPGQGLQFLFEYFSETQRNKGNFPGRFSGRQFSNSRSEMNVSTLELGDSALYLCASSFGANRGETQYFGPGTRLLVL.

This clonotype was observed a handful of times. This chain links TRBV6-5 with TRBJ2-2; D tentatively reads TRBD1 or TRBD2 (6 bases each). Germline CDR1 MNHEY, CDR2 SVGAGI. Trimming removed 2 bases at V and 4 bases at J, with 20 bases between. The CDR3 has 18 residues. CDR3 sequence (DNA): TGTGCCAGCAGTTACGGGCTTAGGGGGGCGAAGAGCACCGGGGAGCTGTTTTTT. It codes for CASSYGLRGAKSTGELFF.

Only a few counts were recorded for this clonotype. V is TRBV9 and J is TRBJ2-7; the match to TRBD1 covers 8 bases. J gave up 1 base and V 3 bases, and 9 bases lay outside the gene matches. The CDR3 contains 16 residues. CDR1 is SGDLS, CDR2 YYNGEE, per germline. This chain's CDR3 is CASSDNPGTGSYEQYF. As DNA, the CDR3 is TGTGCCAGCAGCGATAACCCCGGGACAGGATCCTACGAGCAGTACTTC.

The sample holds a few counts of this clonotype. This sequence joins TRBV20-1 and TRBJ1-2, with D possibly matching TRBD1 (5 bases). Germline-derived CDR1 and CDR2 are DFQATT and SNEGSKA (reference sequence). The CDR3 runs to 16 residues. V lost 1 base, J lost 2 bases, and 17 bases lay in between. The CDR3 bases are TGCAGTGCTAGAGCGACTATTCAGGGTTCGAACTATGGCTACACCTTC. As protein: CSARATIQGSNYGYTF.

This clonotype was counted between two and nine times. The chain uses TRBV9 and TRBJ2-1; 12 nucleotides agree with TRBD2. CDR1 is SGDLS and CDR2 is YYNGEE in the germline V gene. This CDR3 has 16 amino acids. V lost 6 bases and J lost 1; bases outside the gene matches: 5. The CDR3 sequence is CASTLGLAGSYNEQFF. The CDR3 DNA follows: TGTGCCAGCACCCTTGGACTAGCGGGGTCCTACAATGAGCAGTTCTTC.

The sample holds a few counts of this clonotype. The CDR3: CSARGGQAVTYEQYF. CDR3 coding DNA: TGCAGTGCTAGAGGGGGACAGGCCGTCACCTACGAGCAGTACTTC. The rearrangement links TRBV20-1 to TRBJ2-7; TRBD1 matches 8 bases. Germline CDR1 DFQATT, CDR2 SNEGSKA (reference sequence). The ends lost 1 base at V and 2 bases at J; junction bases unmatched: 7. The CDR3 is 15 residues long.

The CDR3 DNA follows: TGTGCCAGCAGTTCGATCGGATCTTGGGGCTACACCTTC. The encoded protein is CASSSIGSWGYTF. This chain uses TRBV28 with TRBJ1-2; no clear D gene. CDR3 length equals 13 residues. V was clipped by 4 bases and J by 8 bases, with 14 bases between them. In germline, CDR1 is MDHEN, CDR2 SYDVKM.

This chain links TRBV27 with TRBJ2-1, with a possible D match to TRBD2 (5 bases). Trimming left V 0 bases short and J 0 bases short, with 9 bases between. CDR1 is MNHEY, CDR2 SMNVEV, per germline (reference sequence). The CDR3 is made up of 16 amino acids. CDR3 region: CASSLSLGNSYNEQFF. CDR3 bases: TGTGCCAGCAGTTTATCGCTCGGGAACTCCTACAATGAGCAGTTCTTC.

The chain employs TRBV15 and TRBJ2-7; D perhaps matches TRBD2 (6 bases). The CDR3 has 14 amino acids. Per germline, CDR1 LNHNV and CDR2 YYDKDF (reference sequence). V was clipped by 3 bases and J by 5 bases, with 14 bases between them. CDR3 in amino acids: CATSRAGSGNEQYF. The CDR3 bases are TGTGCCACCAGCAGGGCGGGGAGTGGGAACGAGCAGTACTTC.

The sample holds many counts of this clonotype. This chain links TRBV7-9 with TRBJ1-3; no firm D call. V was trimmed by 5 bases and J by 1 base, leaving 9 bases between them. This CDR3 has 14 amino acids. Germline CDR1 and CDR2: SEHNR and FQNEAQ (reference sequence). In DNA form, the CDR3 reads TGTGCCAGCAGCCCGTGGGGTTCTGGAAACACCATATATTTT. Translated, it gives CASSPWGSGNTIYF.